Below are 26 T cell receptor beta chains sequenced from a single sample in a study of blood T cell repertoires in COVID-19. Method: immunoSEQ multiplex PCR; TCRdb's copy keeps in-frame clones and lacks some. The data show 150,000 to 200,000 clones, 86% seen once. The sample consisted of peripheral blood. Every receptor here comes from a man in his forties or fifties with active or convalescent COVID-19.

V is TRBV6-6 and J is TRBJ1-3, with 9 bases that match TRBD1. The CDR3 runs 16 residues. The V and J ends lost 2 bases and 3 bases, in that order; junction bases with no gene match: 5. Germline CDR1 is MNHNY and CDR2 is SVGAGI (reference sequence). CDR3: CASSYPGTGFGNTIYF. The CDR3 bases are TGTGCCAGCAGTTACCCCGGGACAGGGTTTGGAAACACCATATATTTT.

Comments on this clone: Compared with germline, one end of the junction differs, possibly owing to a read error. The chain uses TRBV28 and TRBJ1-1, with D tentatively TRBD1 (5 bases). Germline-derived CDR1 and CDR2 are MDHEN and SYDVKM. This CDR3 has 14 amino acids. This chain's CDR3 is CASTGSTGNTEAFF. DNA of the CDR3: TGTGCGAGCACCGGGTCCACAGGCAACACTGAAGCTTTCTTT.

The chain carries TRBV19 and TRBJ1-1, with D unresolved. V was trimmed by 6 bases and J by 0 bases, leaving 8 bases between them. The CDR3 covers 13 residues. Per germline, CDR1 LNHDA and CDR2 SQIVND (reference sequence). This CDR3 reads CASSRGVNTEAFF. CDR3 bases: TGTGCCAGTAGCAGAGGTGTGAACACTGAAGCTTTCTTT.

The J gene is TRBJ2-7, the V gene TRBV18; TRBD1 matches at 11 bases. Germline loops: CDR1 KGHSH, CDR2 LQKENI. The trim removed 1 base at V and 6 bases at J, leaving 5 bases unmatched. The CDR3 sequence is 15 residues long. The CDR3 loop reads CASSPRSGTGGEQYF. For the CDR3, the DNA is TGTGCCAGCTCACCACGATCCGGGACAGGGGGCGAGCAGTACTTC.

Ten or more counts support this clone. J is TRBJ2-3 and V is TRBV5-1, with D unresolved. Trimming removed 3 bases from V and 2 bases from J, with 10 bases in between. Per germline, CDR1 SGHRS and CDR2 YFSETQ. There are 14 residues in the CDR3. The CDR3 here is CASSSATSTDTQYF. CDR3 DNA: TGCGCCAGCAGCTCGGCGACTTCCACAGATACGCAGTATTTT. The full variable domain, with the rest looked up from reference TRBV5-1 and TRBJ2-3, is KAGVTQTPRYLIKTRGQQVTLSCSPISGHRSVSWYQQTPGQGLQFLFEYFSETQRNKGNFPGRFSGRQFSNSRSEMNVSTLELGDSALYLCASSSATSTDTQYFGPGTRLTVL.

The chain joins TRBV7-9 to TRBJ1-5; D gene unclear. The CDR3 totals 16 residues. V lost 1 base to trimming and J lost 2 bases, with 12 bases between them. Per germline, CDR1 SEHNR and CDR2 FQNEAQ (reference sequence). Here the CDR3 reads CASSLGAGLGNQPQHF. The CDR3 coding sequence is TGTGCCAGCAGCTTAGGAGCGGGGTTGGGCAATCAGCCCCAGCATTTT.

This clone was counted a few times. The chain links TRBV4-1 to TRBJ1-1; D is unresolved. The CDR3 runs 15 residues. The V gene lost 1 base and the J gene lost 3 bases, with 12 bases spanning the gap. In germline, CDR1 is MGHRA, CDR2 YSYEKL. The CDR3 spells CASSQATGMDTEAFF. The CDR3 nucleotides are TGCGCCAGCAGCCAAGCAACGGGGATGGACACTGAAGCTTTCTTT.

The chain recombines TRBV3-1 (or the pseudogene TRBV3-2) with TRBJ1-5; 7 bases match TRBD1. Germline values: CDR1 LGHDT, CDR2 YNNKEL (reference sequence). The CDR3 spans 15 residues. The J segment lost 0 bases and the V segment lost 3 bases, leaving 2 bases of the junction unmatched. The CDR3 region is CASSQGTASNQPQHF. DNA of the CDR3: TGTGCCAGCAGCCAGGGGACAGCTAGCAATCAGCCCCAGCATTTT.

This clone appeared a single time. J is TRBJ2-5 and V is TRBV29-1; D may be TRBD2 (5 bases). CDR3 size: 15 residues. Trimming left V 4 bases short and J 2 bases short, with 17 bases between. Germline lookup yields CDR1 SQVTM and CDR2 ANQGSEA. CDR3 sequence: CSVVGFRESQETQYF. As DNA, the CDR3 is TGCAGCGTTGTAGGTTTTAGGGAGAGTCAAGAGACCCAGTACTTC.

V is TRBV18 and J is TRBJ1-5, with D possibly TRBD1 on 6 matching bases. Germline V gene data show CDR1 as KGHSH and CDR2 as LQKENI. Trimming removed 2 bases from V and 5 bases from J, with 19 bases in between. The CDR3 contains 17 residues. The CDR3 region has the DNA TGTGCCAGCTCACCATTATCAGGGTTTTCAGGGGATCAGCCCCAGCATTTT. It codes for CASSPLSGFSGDQPQHF. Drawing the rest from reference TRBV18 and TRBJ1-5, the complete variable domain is NAGVMQNPRHLVRRRGQEARLRCSPMKGHSHVYWYRQLPEEGLKFMVYLQKENIIDESGMPKERFSAEFPKEGPSILRIQQVVRGDSAAYFCASSPLSGFSGDQPQHFGDGTRLSIL.

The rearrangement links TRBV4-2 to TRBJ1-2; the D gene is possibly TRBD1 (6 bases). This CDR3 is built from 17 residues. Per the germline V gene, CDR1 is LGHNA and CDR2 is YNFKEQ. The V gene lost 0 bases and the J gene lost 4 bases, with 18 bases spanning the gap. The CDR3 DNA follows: TGTGCCAGCAGCCAAGAGGGGAGAGCAGGGGATGTCTATGGCTACACCTTC. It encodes CASSQEGRAGDVYGYTF.

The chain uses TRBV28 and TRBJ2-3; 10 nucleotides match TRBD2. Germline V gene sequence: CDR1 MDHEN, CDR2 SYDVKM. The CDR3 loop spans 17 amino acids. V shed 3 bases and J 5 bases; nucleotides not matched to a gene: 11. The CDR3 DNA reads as TGTGCCAGCAGTTTCGGAGGAGCGGGGGGGATAATAGATACGCAGTATTTT. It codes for CASSFGGAGGIIDTQYF.

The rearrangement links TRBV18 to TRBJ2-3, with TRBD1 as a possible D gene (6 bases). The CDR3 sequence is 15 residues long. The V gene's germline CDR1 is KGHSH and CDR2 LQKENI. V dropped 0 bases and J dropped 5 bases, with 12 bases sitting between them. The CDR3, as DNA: TGTGCCAGCTCACCACCAATGGGGGCGGGAGATACGCAGTATTTT. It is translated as CASSPPMGAGDTQYF. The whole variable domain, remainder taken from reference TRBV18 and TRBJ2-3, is NAGVMQNPRHLVRRRGQEARLRCSPMKGHSHVYWYRQLPEEGLKFMVYLQKENIIDESGMPKERFSAEFPKEGPSILRIQQVVRGDSAAYFCASSPPMGAGDTQYFGPGTRLTVL.

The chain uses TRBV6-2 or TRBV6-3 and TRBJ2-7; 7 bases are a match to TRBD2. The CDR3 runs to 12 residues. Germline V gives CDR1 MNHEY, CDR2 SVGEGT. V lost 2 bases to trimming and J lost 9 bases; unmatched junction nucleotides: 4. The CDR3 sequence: CASSYQGEGQYF. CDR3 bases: TGTGCCAGCAGTTACCAAGGGGAGGGGCAGTACTTC.

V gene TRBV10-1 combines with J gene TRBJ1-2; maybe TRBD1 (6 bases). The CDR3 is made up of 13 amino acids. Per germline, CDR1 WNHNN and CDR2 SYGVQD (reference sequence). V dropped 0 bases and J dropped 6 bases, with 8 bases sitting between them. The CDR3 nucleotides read TGCGCCAGCAGTGAGTCGAAGGGGGATGGCTACACCTTC. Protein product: CASSESKGDGYTF.

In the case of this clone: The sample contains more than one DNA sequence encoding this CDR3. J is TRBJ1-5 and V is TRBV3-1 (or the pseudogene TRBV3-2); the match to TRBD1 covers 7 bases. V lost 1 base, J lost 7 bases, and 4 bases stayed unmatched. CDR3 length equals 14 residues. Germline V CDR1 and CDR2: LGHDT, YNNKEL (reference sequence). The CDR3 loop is CASSQGQGYQPQHF. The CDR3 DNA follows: TGTGCCAGCAGCCAAGGACAGGGTTACCAGCCCCAGCATTTT.

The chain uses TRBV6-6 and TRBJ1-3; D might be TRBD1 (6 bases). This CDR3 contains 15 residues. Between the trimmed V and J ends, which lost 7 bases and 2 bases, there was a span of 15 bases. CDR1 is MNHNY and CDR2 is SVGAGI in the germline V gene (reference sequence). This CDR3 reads CASTPGTRAGNTIYF. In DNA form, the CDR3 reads TGTGCCAGCACCCCCGGGACAAGGGCTGGAAACACCATATATTTT.

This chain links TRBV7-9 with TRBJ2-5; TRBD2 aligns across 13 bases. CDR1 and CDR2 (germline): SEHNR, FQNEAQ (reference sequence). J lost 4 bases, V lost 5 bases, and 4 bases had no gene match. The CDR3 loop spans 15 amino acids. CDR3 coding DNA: TGTGCCAGCAGCCAGGGACTAGCGGGATTAGAGACCCAGTACTTC. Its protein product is CASSQGLAGLETQYF.

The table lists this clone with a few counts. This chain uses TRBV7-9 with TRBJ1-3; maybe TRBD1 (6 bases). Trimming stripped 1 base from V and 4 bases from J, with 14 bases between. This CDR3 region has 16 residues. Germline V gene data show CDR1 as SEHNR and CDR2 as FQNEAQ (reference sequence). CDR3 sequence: CASSLDRGAGGNTIYF. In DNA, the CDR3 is TGTGCCAGCAGCTTAGATCGGGGGGCAGGAGGAAACACCATATATTTT.

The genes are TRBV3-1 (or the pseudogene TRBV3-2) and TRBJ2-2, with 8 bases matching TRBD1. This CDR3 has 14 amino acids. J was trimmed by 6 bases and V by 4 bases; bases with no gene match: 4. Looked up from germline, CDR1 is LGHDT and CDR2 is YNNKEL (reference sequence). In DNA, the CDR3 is TGTGCCAGCAGCCGCCTGGACAGGGCCGGGGAGCTGTTTTTT. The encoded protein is CASSRLDRAGELFF.

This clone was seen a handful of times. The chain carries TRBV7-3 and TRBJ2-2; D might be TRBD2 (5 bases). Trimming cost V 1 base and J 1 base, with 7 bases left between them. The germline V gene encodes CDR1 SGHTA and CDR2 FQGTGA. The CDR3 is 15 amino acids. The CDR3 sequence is CASSLRGQNTGELFF. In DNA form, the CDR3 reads TGTGCCAGCAGCTTAAGAGGGCAGAACACCGGGGAGCTGTTTTTT.

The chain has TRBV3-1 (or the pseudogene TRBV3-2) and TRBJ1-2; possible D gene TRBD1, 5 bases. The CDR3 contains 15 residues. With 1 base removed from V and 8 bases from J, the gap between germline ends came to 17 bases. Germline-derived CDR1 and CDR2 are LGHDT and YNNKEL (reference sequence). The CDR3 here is CASSQVQGRRGGYTF. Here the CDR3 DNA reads TGTGCCAGCAGCCAAGTGCAGGGCAGGCGAGGCGGCTACACCTTC.

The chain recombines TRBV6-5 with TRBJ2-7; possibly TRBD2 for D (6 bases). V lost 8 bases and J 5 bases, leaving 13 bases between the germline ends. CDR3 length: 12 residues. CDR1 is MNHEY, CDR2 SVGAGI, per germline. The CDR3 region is CASRESAHEQYF. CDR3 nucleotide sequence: TGTGCCAGCCGGGAGTCCGCCCACGAGCAGTACTTC.

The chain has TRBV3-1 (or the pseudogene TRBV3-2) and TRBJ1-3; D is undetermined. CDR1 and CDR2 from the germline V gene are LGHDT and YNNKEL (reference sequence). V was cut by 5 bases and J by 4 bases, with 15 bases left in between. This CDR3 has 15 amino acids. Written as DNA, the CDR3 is TGTGCCAGCAGCACAAGCCAGGTAAAAGGAAACACCATATATTTT. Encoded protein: CASSTSQVKGNTIYF.

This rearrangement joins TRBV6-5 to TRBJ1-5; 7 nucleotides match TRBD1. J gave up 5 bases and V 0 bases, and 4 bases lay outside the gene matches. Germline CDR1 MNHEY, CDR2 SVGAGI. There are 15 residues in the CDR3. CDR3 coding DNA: TGTGCCAGCAGTTACTCTTACAGGGGAGATCAGCCCCAGCATTTT. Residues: CASSYSYRGDQPQHF.

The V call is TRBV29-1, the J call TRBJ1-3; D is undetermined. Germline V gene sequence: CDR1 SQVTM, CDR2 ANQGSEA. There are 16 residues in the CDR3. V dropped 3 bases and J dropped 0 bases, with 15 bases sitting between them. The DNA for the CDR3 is TGCAGCGTTGAGATACAGAAGAAGAGCTCTGGAAACACCATATATTTT. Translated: CSVEIQKKSSGNTIYF. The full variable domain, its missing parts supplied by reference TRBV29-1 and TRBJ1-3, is SAVISQKPSRDICQRGTSLTIQCQVDSQVTMMFWYRQQPGQSLTLIATANQGSEATYESGFVIDKFPISRPNLTFSTLTVSNMSPEDSSIYLCSVEIQKKSSGNTIYFGEGSWLTVV.